The T cell receptor beta chain described here comes from a study of control samples from healthy donors and cancer patients (dated by TCRdb to the early 2020s). The library was obtained by the immunoSEQ multiplex PCR assay. TCRdb mirrors the immuneACCESS table, restricted to in-frame sequences. Some clones are absent from its copies; in checked studies, under half trace to an unresolved V gene, and the reason for the others is unknown. The sample contains more than 70,000 clones, about 94% of them found a single time. The top ten hold around 2.8% of the sample. Comment on this clone: Its antigen has not been determined. Base qualities are not recorded, but no much larger clone differs from it by a single base.

At the junction V is shortened by 0 bases and J by 0 bases; bases outside the gene matches: 7. From a lookup of the germline V gene, CDR1 and CDR2 are SGHRS and YFSETQ. From cysteine to phenylalanine, the CDR3 is 19 amino acids long. Kept here is only the CDR3 DNA, which spans 57 bases and is read in frame from base 1. Here the chain combines TRBV5-1 and TRBJ1-5; 12 middle bases align to TRBD1. Sequences were obtained from blood. The source of this sequence is a woman aged 25 to 39 in good health. This receptor carries the CDR3 CASSLGVGTGGYSNQPQHF. The DNA is as follows: TGCGCCAGCAGCTTGGGTGTTGGGACAGGGGGCTATAGCAATCAGCCCCAGCATTTT.